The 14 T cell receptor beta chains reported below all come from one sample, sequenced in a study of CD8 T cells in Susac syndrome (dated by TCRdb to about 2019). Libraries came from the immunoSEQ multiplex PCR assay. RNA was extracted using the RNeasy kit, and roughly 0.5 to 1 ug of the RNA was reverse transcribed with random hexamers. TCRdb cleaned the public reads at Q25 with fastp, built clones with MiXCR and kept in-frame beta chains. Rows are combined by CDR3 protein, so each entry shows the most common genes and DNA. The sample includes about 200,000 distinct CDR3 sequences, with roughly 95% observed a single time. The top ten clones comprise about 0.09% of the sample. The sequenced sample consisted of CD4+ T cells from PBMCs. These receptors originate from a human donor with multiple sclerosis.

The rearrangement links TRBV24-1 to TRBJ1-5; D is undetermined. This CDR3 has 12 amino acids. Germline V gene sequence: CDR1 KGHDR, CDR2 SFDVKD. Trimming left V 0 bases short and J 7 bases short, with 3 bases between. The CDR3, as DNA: TGTGCCACCAGTGATTTGGGACAGCCCCAGCATTTT. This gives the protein CATSDLGQPQHF.

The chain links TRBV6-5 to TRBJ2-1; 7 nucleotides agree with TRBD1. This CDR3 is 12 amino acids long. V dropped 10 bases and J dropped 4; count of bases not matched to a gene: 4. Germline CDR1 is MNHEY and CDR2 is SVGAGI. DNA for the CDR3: TGTGCCACCCAGGACAGGTACAATGAGCAGTTCTTC. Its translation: CATQDRYNEQFF.

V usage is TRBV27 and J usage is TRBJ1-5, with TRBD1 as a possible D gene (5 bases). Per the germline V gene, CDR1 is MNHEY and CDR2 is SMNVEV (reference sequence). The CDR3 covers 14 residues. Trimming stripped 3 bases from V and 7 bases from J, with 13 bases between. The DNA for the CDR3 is TGTGCCAGCAGTTTCGGGAGGGGAGGGCAGCCCCAGCATTTT. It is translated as CASSFGRGGQPQHF.

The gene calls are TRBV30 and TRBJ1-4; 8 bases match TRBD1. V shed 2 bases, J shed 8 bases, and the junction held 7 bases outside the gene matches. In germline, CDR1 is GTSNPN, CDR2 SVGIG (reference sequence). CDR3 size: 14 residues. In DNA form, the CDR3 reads TGTGCCTGGAGTTGGGACAGGATTTACGAAAAACTGTTTTTT. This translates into CAWSWDRIYEKLFF.

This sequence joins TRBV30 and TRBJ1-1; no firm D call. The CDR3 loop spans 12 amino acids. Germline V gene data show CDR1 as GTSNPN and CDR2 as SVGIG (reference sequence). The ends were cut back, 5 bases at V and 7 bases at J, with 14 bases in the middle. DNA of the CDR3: TGTGCCTGGTCGGGCCATTATGGTGAAGCTTTCTTT. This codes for CAWSGHYGEAFF.

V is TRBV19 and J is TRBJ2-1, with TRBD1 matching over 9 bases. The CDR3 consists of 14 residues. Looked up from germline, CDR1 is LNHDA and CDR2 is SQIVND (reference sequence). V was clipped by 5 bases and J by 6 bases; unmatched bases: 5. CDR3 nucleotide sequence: TGTGCCAGTAGTCAGACAGGGGGAATCAATGAGCAGTTCTTC. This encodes CASSQTGGINEQFF. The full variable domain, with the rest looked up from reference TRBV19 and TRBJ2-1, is DGGITQSPKYLFRKEGQNVTLSCEQNLNHDAMYWYRQDPGQGLRLIYYSQIVNDFQKGDIAEGYSVSREKKESFPLTVTSAQKNPTAFYLCASSQTGGINEQFFGPGTRLTVL.

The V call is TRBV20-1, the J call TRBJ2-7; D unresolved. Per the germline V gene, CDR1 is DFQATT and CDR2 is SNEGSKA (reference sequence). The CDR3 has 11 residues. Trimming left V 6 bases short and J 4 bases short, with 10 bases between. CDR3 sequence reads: CSALRIYEQYF. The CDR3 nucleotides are TGCAGTGCCCTCAGGATTTACGAGCAGTACTTC.

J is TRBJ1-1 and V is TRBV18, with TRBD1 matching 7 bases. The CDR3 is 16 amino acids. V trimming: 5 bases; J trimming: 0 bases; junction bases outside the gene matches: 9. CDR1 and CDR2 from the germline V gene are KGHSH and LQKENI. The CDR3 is CASSTLGQPLNTEAFF. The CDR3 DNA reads TGTGCCAGCTCAACGTTGGGACAGCCATTGAACACTGAAGCTTTCTTT.

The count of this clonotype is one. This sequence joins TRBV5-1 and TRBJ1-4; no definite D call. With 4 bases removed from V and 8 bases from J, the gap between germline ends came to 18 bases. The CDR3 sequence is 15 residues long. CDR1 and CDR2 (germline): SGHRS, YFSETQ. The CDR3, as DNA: TGCGCCAGCAGCAGCGCCCTCGCCCTCCAGGAAAAACTGTTTTTT. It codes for CASSSALALQEKLFF.

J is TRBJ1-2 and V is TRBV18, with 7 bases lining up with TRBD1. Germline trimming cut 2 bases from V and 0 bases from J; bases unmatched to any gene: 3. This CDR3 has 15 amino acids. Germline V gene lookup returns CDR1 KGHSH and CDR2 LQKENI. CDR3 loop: CASSPEGAANYGYTF. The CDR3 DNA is TGTGCCAGCTCACCAGAGGGGGCCGCTAACTATGGCTACACCTTC.

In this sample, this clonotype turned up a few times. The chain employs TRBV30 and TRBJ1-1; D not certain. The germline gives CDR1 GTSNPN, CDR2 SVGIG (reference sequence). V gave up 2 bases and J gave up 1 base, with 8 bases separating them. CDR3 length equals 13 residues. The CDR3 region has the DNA TGTGCCTGGAGTACCCAAGGGAACACTGAAGCTTTCTTT. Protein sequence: CAWSTQGNTEAFF.

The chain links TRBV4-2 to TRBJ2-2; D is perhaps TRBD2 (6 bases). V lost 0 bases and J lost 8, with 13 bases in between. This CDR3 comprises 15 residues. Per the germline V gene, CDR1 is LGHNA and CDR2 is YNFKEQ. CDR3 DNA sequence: TGTGCCAGCAGCCAAGACAACTGGAGGGTTGGGGAGCTGTTTTTT. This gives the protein CASSQDNWRVGELFF.

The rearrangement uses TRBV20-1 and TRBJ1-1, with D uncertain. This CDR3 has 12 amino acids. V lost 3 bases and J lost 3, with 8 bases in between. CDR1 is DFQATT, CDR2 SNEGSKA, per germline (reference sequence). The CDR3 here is CSARKRYTEAFF. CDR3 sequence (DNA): TGCAGTGCTAGGAAAAGGTACACTGAAGCTTTCTTT.

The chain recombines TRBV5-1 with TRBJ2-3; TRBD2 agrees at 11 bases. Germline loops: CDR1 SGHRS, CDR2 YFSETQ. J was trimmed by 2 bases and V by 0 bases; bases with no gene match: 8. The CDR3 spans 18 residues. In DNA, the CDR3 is TGCGCCAGCAGCTTGGCCCCTAGCGGGGGGCTCAACACAGATACGCAGTATTTT. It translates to CASSLAPSGGLNTDTQYF.